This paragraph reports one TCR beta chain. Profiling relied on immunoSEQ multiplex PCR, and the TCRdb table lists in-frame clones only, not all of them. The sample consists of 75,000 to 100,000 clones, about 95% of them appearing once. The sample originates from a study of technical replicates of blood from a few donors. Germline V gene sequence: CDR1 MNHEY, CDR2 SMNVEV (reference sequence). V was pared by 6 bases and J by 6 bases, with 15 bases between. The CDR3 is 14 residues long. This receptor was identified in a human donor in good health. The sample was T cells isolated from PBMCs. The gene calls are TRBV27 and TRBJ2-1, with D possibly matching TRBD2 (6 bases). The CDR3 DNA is TGTGCCAGCAGCCTAGGTGTTAGCGGCAATGAGCAGTTCTTC. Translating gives CASSLGVSGNEQFF.